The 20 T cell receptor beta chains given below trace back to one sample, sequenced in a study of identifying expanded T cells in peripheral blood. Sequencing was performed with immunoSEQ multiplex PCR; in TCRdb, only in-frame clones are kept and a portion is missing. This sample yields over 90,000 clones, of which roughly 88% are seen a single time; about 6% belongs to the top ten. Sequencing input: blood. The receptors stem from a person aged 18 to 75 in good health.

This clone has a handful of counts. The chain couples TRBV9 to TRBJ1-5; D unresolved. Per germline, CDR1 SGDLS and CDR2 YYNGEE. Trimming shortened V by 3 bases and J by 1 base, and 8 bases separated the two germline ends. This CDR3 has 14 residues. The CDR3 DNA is TGTGCCAGCAGCGGGTCAGGAAGCAATCAGCCCCAGCATTTT. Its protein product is CASSGSGSNQPQHF.

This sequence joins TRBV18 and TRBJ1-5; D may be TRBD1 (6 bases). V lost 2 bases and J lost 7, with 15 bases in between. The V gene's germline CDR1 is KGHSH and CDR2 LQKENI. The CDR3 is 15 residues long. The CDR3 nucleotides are TGTGCCAGCTCACCATTTCAGGGGCAAGGCCAGCCCCAGCATTTT. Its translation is CASSPFQGQGQPQHF.

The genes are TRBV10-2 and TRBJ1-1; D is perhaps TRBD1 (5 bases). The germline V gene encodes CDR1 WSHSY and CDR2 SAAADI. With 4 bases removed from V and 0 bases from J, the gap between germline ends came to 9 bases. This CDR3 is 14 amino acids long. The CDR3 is CASSGAGLNTEAFF. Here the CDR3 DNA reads TGCGCCAGCAGTGGGGCAGGGCTGAACACTGAAGCTTTCTTT.

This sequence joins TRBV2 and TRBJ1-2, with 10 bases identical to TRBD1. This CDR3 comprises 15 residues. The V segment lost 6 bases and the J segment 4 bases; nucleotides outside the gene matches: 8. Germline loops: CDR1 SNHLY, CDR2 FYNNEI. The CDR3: CASSRRTGGVYGYTF. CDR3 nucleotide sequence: TGTGCCAGCAGCAGACGGACAGGGGGGGTCTATGGCTACACCTTC.

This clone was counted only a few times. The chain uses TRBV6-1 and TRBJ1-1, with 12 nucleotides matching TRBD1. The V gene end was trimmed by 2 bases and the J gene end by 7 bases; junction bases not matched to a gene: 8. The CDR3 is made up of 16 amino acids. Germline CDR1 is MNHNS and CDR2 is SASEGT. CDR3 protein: CASSERDRGLGVEAFF. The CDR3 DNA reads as TGTGCCAGCAGTGAACGGGACAGGGGGCTTGGTGTTGAAGCTTTCTTT.

Here the CDR3 reads CASRPSKGGVSNQPQHF. DNA for the CDR3: TGTGCCAGTAGACCCTCAAAGGGCGGAGTTTCAAATCAGCCCCAGCATTTT. This chain links TRBV19 with TRBJ1-5, with D hard to call. The CDR3 sequence is 17 residues long. Trimming took off 6 bases at V and 4 bases at J, with 22 bases between the two ends. The germline gives CDR1 LNHDA, CDR2 SQIVND (reference sequence).

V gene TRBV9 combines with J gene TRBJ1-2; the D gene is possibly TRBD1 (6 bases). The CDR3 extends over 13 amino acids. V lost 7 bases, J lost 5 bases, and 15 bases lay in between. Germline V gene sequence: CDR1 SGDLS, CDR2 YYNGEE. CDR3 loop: CASGPGTGYGYTF. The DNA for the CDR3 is TGTGCCAGCGGACCAGGAACAGGGTATGGCTACACCTTC. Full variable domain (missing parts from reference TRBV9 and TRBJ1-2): DSGVTQTPKHLITATGQRVTLRCSPRSGDLSVYWYQQSLDQGLQFLIQYYNGEERAKGNILERFSAQQFPDLHSELNLSSLELGDSALYFCASGPGTGYGYTFGSGTRLTVV.

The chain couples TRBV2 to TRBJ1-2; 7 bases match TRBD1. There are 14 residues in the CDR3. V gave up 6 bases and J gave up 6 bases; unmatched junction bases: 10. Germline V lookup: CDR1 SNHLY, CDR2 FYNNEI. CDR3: CASREQGTEDGYTF. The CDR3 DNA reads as TGTGCCAGCAGAGAACAGGGGACCGAGGATGGCTACACCTTC.

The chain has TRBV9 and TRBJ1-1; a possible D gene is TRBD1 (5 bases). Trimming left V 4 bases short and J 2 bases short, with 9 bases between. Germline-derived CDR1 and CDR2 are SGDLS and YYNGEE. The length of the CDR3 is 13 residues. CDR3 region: CASSRQFNTEAFF. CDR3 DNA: TGTGCCAGCAGCAGACAGTTTAACACTGAAGCTTTCTTT. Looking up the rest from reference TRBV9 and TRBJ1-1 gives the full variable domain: DSGVTQTPKHLITATGQRVTLRCSPRSGDLSVYWYQQSLDQGLQFLIQYYNGEERAKGNILERFSAQQFPDLHSELNLSSLELGDSALYFCASSRQFNTEAFFGQGTRLTVV.

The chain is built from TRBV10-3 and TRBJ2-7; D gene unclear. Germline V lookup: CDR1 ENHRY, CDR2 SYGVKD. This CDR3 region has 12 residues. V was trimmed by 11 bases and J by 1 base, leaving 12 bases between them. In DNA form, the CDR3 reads TGTGCCGTTACGGACGGTTCCTACGAGCAGTACTTC. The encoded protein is CAVTDGSYEQYF.

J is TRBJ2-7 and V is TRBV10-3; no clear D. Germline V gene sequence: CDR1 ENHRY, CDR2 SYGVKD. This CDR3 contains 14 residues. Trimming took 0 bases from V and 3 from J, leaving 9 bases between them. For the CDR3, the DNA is TGTGCCATCAGTGAGTCGGCTGCAAGCTACGAGCAGTACTTC. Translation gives CAISESAASYEQYF.

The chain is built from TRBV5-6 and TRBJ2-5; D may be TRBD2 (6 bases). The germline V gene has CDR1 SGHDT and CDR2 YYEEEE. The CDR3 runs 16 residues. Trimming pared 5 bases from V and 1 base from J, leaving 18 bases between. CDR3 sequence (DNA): TGTGCCAGCAGTCTCCGAGGCGGGGCACTCCAAGAGACCCAGTACTTC. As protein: CASSLRGGALQETQYF.

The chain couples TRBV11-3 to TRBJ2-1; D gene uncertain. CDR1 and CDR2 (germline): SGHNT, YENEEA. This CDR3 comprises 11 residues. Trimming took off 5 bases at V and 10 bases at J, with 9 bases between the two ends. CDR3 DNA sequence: TGTGCCAGCAGCGTCGAACTAGAGCAGTTCTTC. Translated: CASSVELEQFF.

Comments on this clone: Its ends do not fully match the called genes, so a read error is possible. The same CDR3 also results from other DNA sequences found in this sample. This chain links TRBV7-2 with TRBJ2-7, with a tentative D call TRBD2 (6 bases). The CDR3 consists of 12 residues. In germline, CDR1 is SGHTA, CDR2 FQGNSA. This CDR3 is CASSSTSYEQYF. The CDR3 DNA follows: TGCGCCAGCAGCTCGACTAGTTATGAGCAGTACTTC.

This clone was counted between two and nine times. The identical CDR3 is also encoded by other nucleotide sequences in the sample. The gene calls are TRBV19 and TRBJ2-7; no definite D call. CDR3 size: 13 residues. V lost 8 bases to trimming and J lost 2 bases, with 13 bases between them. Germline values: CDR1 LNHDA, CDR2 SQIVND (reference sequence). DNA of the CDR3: TGTGCCAGTGGGCCAGGCACAACCTACGAGCAGTACTTC. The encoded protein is CASGPGTTYEQYF.

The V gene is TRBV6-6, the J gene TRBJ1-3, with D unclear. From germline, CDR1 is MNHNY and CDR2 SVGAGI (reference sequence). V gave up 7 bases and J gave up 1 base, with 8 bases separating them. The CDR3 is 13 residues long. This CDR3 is CASMRLSGNTIYF. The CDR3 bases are TGTGCCAGCATGAGACTGTCTGGAAACACCATATATTTT.

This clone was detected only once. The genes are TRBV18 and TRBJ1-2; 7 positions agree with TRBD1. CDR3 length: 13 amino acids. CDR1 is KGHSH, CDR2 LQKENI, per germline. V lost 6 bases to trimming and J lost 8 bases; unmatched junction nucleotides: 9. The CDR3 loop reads CASSPDRVSGYTF. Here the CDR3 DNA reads TGTGCCAGCTCGCCCGACAGGGTTTCGGGCTACACCTTC.

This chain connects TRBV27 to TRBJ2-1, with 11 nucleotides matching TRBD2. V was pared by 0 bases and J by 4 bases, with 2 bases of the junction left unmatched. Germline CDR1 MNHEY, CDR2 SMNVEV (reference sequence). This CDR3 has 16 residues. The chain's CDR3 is CASSLSPSGGYNEQFF. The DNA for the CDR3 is TGTGCCAGCAGTTTATCCCCTAGCGGGGGGTACAATGAGCAGTTCTTC.

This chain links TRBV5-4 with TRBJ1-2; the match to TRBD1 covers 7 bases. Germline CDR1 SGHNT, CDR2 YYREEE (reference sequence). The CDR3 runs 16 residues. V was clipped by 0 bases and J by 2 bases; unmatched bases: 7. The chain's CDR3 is CASSLARGMGNYGYTF. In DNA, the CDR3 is TGTGCCAGCAGCTTGGCCAGGGGGATGGGAAACTATGGCTACACCTTC.

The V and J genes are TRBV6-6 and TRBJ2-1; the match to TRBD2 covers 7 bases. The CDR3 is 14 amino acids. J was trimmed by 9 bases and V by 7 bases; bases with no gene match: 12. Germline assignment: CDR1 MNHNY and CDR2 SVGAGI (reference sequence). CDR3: CASKPGLVNSEQFF. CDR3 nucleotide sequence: TGTGCCAGCAAACCCGGACTAGTCAACAGTGAGCAGTTCTTC.